This TCR beta chain was sequenced in a study of tumor-infiltrating lymphocytes in primary liver carcinoma. Trimming shortened V by 1 base and J by 0 bases, and 12 bases separated the two germline ends. Germline loops: CDR1 MDHEN, CDR2 SYDVKM. There are 16 residues in the CDR3. This clonotype was observed a handful of times. Constant-region priming of roughly 500 ng total RNA yielded TCR beta cDNA. Three nested multiplex PCR rounds, a slightly modified ARM-PCR method, built the TCR beta libraries. The first two PCR rounds, approximately 10 cycles each, used TRBV1-TRBV30 forward primers and a C-beta reverse primer. TCRdb passed the multiplex PCR reads through MiXCR, listing each CDR3 protein once. The sample has more than 30,000 distinct CDR3 sequences, roughly 80% seen once. Both RNA and DNA were isolated together from around 20-30 mg of bulk tissue that had not been sorted.

The chain links TRBV28 to TRBJ2-5; a possible D gene is TRBD1 (6 bases). Sequencing was done on a sample of tumor-adjacent normal liver tissue. The sequence came from a man aged 35 to 55 with primary liver carcinoma and hepatitis B virus infection. CDR3 sequence: CASSLFYRQDQETQYF. The CDR3 nucleotides are TGTGCCAGCAGTTTATTCTACCGACAGGACCAAGAGACCCAGTACTTC.